These 21 T cell receptor beta chains were sequenced from one sample in a study of blood T cells in healthy people across ages. A J-beta primer mix and a sample-barcoded 5' primer were used in a second PCR of about 7 to 12 cycles. A single record per CDR3 protein comes from TCRdb applying MiXCR to the 5' RACE reads. The sample lists 1.5 million or so distinct CDR3 sequences; about 45% were seen once. Sequenced: blood. These receptor sequences come from a woman in her late teens or twenties in good health.

This clonotype occurred a few times. This chain links TRBV3-1 with TRBJ1-4, with D unclear. CDR1 is LGHDT and CDR2 is YNNKEL in the germline V gene (reference sequence). The CDR3 contains 15 residues. The V end was cut by 4 bases, the J end by 1 base, with 10 bases between. CDR3 nucleotides: TGTGCCAGCAGCCTCCGGGGAGTAACTAATGAAAAACTGTTTTTT. Amino acid sequence: CASSLRGVTNEKLFF.

The chain employs TRBV12-3 or TRBV12-4 and TRBJ2-7; D uncertain. V lost 3 bases, J lost 7 bases, and 13 bases lay in between. The CDR3 is made up of 13 amino acids. This chain's CDR3 is CASSFLLDNEQYF. CDR3 bases: TGTGCCAGCAGTTTTCTGCTAGACAATGAGCAGTACTTC.

This clonotype appeared a few times. This sequence joins TRBV7-8 and TRBJ2-5; 7 nucleotides line up with TRBD1. Germline V gene data show CDR1 as SGHVS and CDR2 as FQNEAQ. With V trimmed by 5 bases and J by 5 bases, 17 bases remained unmatched. The CDR3 contains 17 residues. The CDR3 sequence: CASSRRQGLGKKETQYF. The CDR3 nucleotides are TGTGCCAGCAGCCGAAGACAGGGTCTGGGGAAGAAGGAGACCCAGTACTTC.

The gene calls are TRBV7-3 and TRBJ2-6; possibly TRBD1 for D (5 bases). CDR1 SGHTA and CDR2 FQGTGA come from the germline V gene. Between the trimmed V and J ends, which lost 5 bases and 0 bases, there was a span of 14 bases. CDR3 length: 17 amino acids. The CDR3 region is CASSLRQTNSGANVLTF. CDR3 DNA sequence: TGTGCCAGCAGCCTCCGACAGACAAACTCTGGGGCCAACGTCCTGACTTTC.

The chain is built from TRBV12-3 or TRBV12-4 and TRBJ1-2; D unclear. The CDR3 is 13 amino acids. V lost 1 base to trimming and J lost 8 bases, with 11 bases between them. The CDR3 spells CASSLGAGWGYTF. CDR3 nucleotides: TGTGCCAGCAGTTTAGGTGCGGGTTGGGGCTACACCTTC.

This clonotype appeared a few times. The chain is built from TRBV29-1 and TRBJ2-7; no firm D call. Trimming stripped 1 base from V and 7 bases from J, with 11 bases between. The CDR3 consists of 12 residues. Germline values: CDR1 SQVTM, CDR2 ANQGSEA. CDR3: CSVEVVLNEQYF. The CDR3 DNA follows: TGCAGCGTTGAAGTTGTCCTCAATGAGCAGTACTTC.

This clonotype was counted between two and nine times. The rearrangement uses TRBV20-1 and TRBJ1-2; D gene unclear. The CDR3 consists of 12 residues. The V and J ends lost 3 bases and 7 bases respectively, with 12 bases between them. CDR1 is DFQATT, CDR2 SNEGSKA, per germline (reference sequence). The CDR3 DNA reads as TGCAGTGCTAGTCGACGGGAGAGTGGCTACACCTTC. Protein: CSASRRESGYTF.

This clonotype was counted a few times. This chain uses TRBV20-1 with TRBJ2-7; no firm D call. Trimming took 6 bases from V and 2 from J, leaving 11 bases between them. Germline V gene sequence: CDR1 DFQATT, CDR2 SNEGSKA (reference sequence). This CDR3 region has 12 residues. CDR3 region: CSAVDGPYEQYF. CDR3 DNA sequence: TGCAGTGCCGTGGACGGGCCCTACGAGCAGTACTTC.

This clonotype occurred many times. V is TRBV25-1 and J is TRBJ1-1; D gene unclear. V gave up 1 base and J gave up 3 bases, with 15 bases separating them. Germline CDR1 MGHDK, CDR2 SYGVNS. This CDR3 has 16 amino acids. The CDR3 here is CASSESLRNADTEAFF. The CDR3 DNA reads TGTGCCAGCAGTGAATCGTTGAGGAATGCGGACACTGAAGCTTTCTTT.

As concerns this clonotype: Germline and junction disagree at one end, which may indicate a read error. The V and J genes are TRBV29-1 and TRBJ1-4, with 9 nucleotides matching TRBD1. Germline CDR1 is SQVTM and CDR2 is ANQGSEA. The CDR3 has 16 amino acids. CDR3 in amino acids: CSVQPDRGRGSEKPFF. CDR3 nucleotides: TGCAGCGTCCAACCGGACAGGGGACGGGGGAGTGAAAAACCGTTTTTT.

This sequence joins TRBV7-9 and TRBJ2-5; a possible D gene is TRBD1 (6 bases). CDR3 size: 17 residues. The V gene's germline CDR1 is SEHNR and CDR2 FQNEAQ (reference sequence). V lost 5 bases and J 4 bases, leaving 23 bases between the germline ends. The CDR3 loop reads CASSPLNGGVLRETQYF. CDR3 bases: TGTGCCAGCAGCCCCCTTAATGGGGGCGTTCTTCGAGAGACCCAGTACTTC.

A word on this clonotype: A much larger clonotype is one base distant, so this may be a read error. The chain couples TRBV29-1 to TRBJ2-1; TRBD2 agrees at 14 bases. The CDR3 is 19 amino acids. V trimming: 0 bases; J trimming: 1 base; junction bases outside the gene matches: 8. Looked up from germline, CDR1 is SQVTM and CDR2 is ANQGSEA. CDR3 sequence (DNA): TGCAGCGTTGAAGATTTGGGGACTAGCGGGGGTATATCCTACAATGAGCAGTTCTTC. This translates into CSVEDLGTSGGISYNEQFF.

The rearrangement joins TRBV11-2 to TRBJ2-7; D not certain. The CDR3 has 15 residues. Germline V gene sequence: CDR1 SGHAT, CDR2 FQNNGV. Trimming shortened V by 0 bases and J by 4 bases, and 13 bases separated the two germline ends. DNA for the CDR3: TGTGCCAGCAGCTTAGAAATGGATAGTGGTTACGAGCAGTACTTC. Translated: CASSLEMDSGYEQYF.

As regards this clonotype: A read error may produce the germline difference seen at one junction end. The chain links TRBV18 to TRBJ1-5, with D uncertain. The germline V gene encodes CDR1 KGHSH and CDR2 LQKENI. The CDR3 totals 13 residues. The DNA of the CDR3 is TGTGCCAGCTCACCGTCCCTGGGATGGCCCCTGCATTTT. As protein: CASSPSLGWPLHF.

The chain recombines TRBV7-9 with TRBJ2-3, with D possibly being TRBD1 (6 bases). Germline V gives CDR1 SEHNR, CDR2 FQNEAQ (reference sequence). This CDR3 has 16 amino acids. V lost 1 base to trimming and J lost 2 bases, with 13 bases between them. CDR3 coding DNA: TGTGCCAGCAGCTTAGTTGCAGGGGTCTACACAGATACGCAGTATTTT. It specifies CASSLVAGVYTDTQYF. The full variable domain, completed using reference TRBV7-9 and TRBJ2-3, is DTGVSQNPRHKITKRGQNVTFRCDPISEHNRLYWYRQTLGQGPEFLTYFQNEAQLEKSRLLSDRFSAERPKGSFSTLEIQRTEQGDSAMYLCASSLVAGVYTDTQYFGPGTRLTVL.

Points on this clonotype: A much larger clonotype is one base distant, so this may be a read error. The chain carries TRBV14 and TRBJ2-1; D possibly corresponds to TRBD2 (5 bases). CDR1 and CDR2 from the germline V gene are SGHDN and FVKESK. V lost 0 bases, J lost 4 bases, and 7 bases lay in between. The CDR3 extends over 14 amino acids. CDR3 bases: TGTGCCAGCAGCCAAGAGGGGAGATACAATGAGCAGTTCTTC. As protein: CASSQEGRYNEQFF.

For this clonotype: An end of the junction does not agree with germline; a read error may underlie this. This chain connects TRBV28 to TRBJ2-7, with TRBD1 as a possible D gene (6 bases). This CDR3 contains 16 residues. In germline, CDR1 is MDHEN, CDR2 SYDVKM. The CDR3 region has the DNA TGTGCCAGCAGTCCTGGGGGACACCTCAACTCCTACGAGCGGTACTTC. Amino acid sequence: CASSPGGHLNSYERYF.

The chain has TRBV13 and TRBJ2-5, with 11 bases identical to TRBD1. Per germline, CDR1 PRHDT and CDR2 FYEKMQ (reference sequence). J gave up 4 bases and V 0 bases, and 7 bases lay outside the gene matches. The CDR3 runs 17 residues. CDR3 sequence: CASSLGGTGGLSETQYF. The CDR3 nucleotides are TGTGCCAGCAGCTTAGGAGGGACAGGGGGTTTATCAGAGACCCAGTACTTC.

This clonotype has only a few counts. The chain joins TRBV7-2 to TRBJ2-5, with D possibly called TRBD1 or TRBD2 (7 bases each). Germline V gene data show CDR1 as SGHTA and CDR2 as FQGNSA. Deletions cut 3 bases from V and 3 bases from J, with 14 bases between. There are 15 residues in the CDR3. The CDR3 DNA follows: TGTGCCAGCAGCTTCAGGGGGGGCATAGAAGAGACCCAGTACTTC. This gives the protein CASSFRGGIEETQYF.

This clonotype was detected a few times. The chain uses TRBV20-1 and TRBJ2-1; 8 bases match TRBD2. V shed 2 bases and J 4 bases; nucleotides not matched to a gene: 7. Germline V gene lookup returns CDR1 DFQATT and CDR2 SNEGSKA (reference sequence). The CDR3 contains 15 residues. The CDR3 sequence is CSARSILAGYNEQFF. CDR3 sequence (DNA): TGCAGTGCTAGATCGATTCTAGCGGGTTACAATGAGCAGTTCTTC.

About this clonotype itself: This could be a read error, since a much larger clone is one nucleotide away. The chain employs TRBV6-6 and TRBJ1-5; D is ambiguous. The CDR3 covers 14 residues. The germline CDR1 and CDR2 sequences are MNHNY and SVGAGI (reference sequence). CDR3 in DNA: TGTGCCAGCAGGTACTCGACATGGGATCAGCCCCAGCATTTT. It encodes CASRYSTWDQPQHF.